These T cell receptor beta chains were read from a single sample in a study of control samples from healthy donors and cancer patients. The table came from immunoSEQ multiplex PCR; TCRdb's copy has only in-frame clones and leaves some out. The sample yields 140,000 to 150,000 clones, roughly 90% seen once. Sequenced input: blood. These receptors came from a man younger than 45 in good health. Each CDR3 is given with its conserved first and last residue. The D gene is left open where the match is weak. The size field is filled for only some rows; it gives once, few, many or a size class.

TRBJ2-7 - - TRBV10-2 CASSGTPTYEQYF TGCGCCAGCAGTGGGACACCCACCTACGAGCAGTACTTC
TRBJ2-7 few - TRBV14 CASSQVAGTKVSEQYF TGTGCCAGCAGCCAAGTCGCCGGGACCAAAGTATCCGAGCAGTACTTC
TRBJ2-2 - - TRBV24-1 CATQIDTGELFF TGTGCCACTCAGATAGACACCGGGGAGCTGTTTTTT
TRBJ2-7 - TRBD2 TRBV5-1 CASRRTRGEQYF TGCGCCAGCAGGCGGACTAGAGGCGAGCAGTACTTC
TRBJ2-7 - TRBD1 TRBV25-1 CASSESGQFQSYEQYF TGTGCCAGCAGTGAATCGGGACAGTTTCAATCCTACGAGCAGTACTTC
TRBJ1-2 - TRBD1 TRBV5-1 CASSLRGQGRQNYGYTF TGCGCCAGCAGCTTGAGGGGACAGGGCCGTCAGAACTATGGCTACACCTTC
TRBJ2-2 - - TRBV7-2 CASSLQRGGELFF TGTGCCAGCAGCTTACAAAGGGGCGGGGAGCTGTTTTTT
TRBJ2-1 - - TRBV9 CASSGLVYNEQFF TGTGCCAGCAGCGGACTAGTCTACAATGAGCAGTTCTTC
TRBJ1-4 - - TRBV5-1 CASSLGGSNEKLFF TGCGCCAGCAGCCTCGGGGGGTCTAATGAAAAACTGTTTTTT
TRBJ1-1 few - TRBV5-4 CASSPSRTENTEAFF TGTGCCAGCAGCCCTTCCAGGACGGAGAACACTGAAGCTTTCTTT
TRBJ1-4 - - TRBV7-9 CASSRRVEKLFF TGTGCCAGCAGTAGACGAGTTGAAAAACTGTTTTTT
TRBJ2-1 once TRBD2 TRBV18 CASSPSGLAGYNEQFF TGTGCCAGCTCACCCTCCGGACTAGCGGGCTACAATGAGCAGTTCTTC
TRBJ1-6 - TRBD1 TRBV30 CAWKERGQYNSPLHF TGTGCCTGGAAGGAGAGGGGGCAATATAATTCACCCCTCCACTTT
TRBJ1-3 - - TRBV3-1/TRBV3-2 CASSTTGVVGTSGNTIYF TGTGCCAGCAGCACAACCGGGGTAGTAGGGACGTCTGGAAACACCATATATTTT
TRBJ1-4 - - TRBV19 CASSIRFSVEKLFF TGTGCCAGTAGTATCCGGTTTTCGGTGGAAAAACTGTTTTTT
TRBJ2-7 - - TRBV7-9 CASQGISYEQYF TGTGCCAGCCAGGGAATCTCCTACGAGCAGTACTTC
TRBJ2-2 once - TRBV13 CASSFGGYTGELFF TGTGCCAGCAGCTTTGGGGGATACACCGGGGAGCTGTTTTTT
TRBJ2-3 - TRBD2 TRBV10-3 CAIRRTSGGAAVTDTQYF TGTGCCATCAGGAGGACTAGCGGGGGGGCCGCTGTGACAGATACGCAGTATTTT
TRBJ2-5 once - TRBV27 CASSYIRGFRETQYF TGTGCCAGCAGTTATATAAGGGGTTTTCGAGAGACCCAGTACTTC
TRBJ2-7 - TRBD1 TRBV6-2/TRBV6-3 CASSYADRGSHEQYF TGTGCCAGCAGTTACGCCGACAGGGGTTCCCACGAGCAGTACTTC
TRBJ1-1 once - TRBV6-5 CASSYGQLNTEAFF TGTGCCAGCAGTTACGGACAGTTGAACACTGAAGCTTTCTTT
TRBJ1-2 - TRBD1 TRBV18 CASSLYDRESSVYTF TGTGCCAGCTCACTCTACGACAGGGAAAGCAGCGTCTACACCTTC
TRBJ2-1 - - TRBV27 CASRIREYTYNEQFF TGTGCCAGCAGGATCAGGGAGTATACCTACAATGAGCAGTTCTTC
TRBJ2-7 once TRBD2 TRBV11-2 CASSSTLAEEQYF TGTGCCAGCAGCTCGACCCTAGCGGAAGAGCAGTACTTC
TRBJ2-7 - - TRBV11-2 CASSLDSSGWEQYF TGTGCCAGCAGCTTAGATTCCTCGGGCTGGGAGCAGTACTTC
TRBJ2-7 - TRBD1 TRBV4-3 CASSQDRTTGLTYEQYF TGCGCCAGCAGCCAAGATAGGACGACAGGGCTGACCTACGAGCAGTACTTC
TRBJ1-5 few TRBD1 TRBV6-2/TRBV6-3 CASSTGTGNNQPQHF TGTGCCAGCAGCACTGGGACAGGGAACAATCAGCCCCAGCATTTT
TRBJ2-7 - TRBD1 TRBV5-6 CASSSSGTGGWSYEQYF TGTGCCAGCAGCTCCTCCGGGACAGGGGGCTGGTCCTACGAGCAGTACTTC
TRBJ2-2 - TRBD2 TRBV7-8 CASSKHPGTSGAVGELFF TGTGCCAGCAGCAAGCACCCCGGGACTAGCGGGGCCGTCGGGGAGCTGTTTTTT
TRBJ2-1 once TRBD2 TRBV7-9 CASRDWTSGSPYNEQFF TGTGCCAGCAGGGATTGGACTAGCGGGAGTCCCTACAATGAGCAGTTCTTC
TRBJ2-1 - TRBD2 TRBV30 CAWSPPGLGGNEQFF TGTGCCTGGAGTCCCCCGGGACTAGGGGGCAATGAGCAGTTCTTC
TRBJ2-1 - TRBD2 TRBV4-3 CASSQDSGLAGGADEQFF TGCGCCAGCAGCCAAGATAGTGGACTAGCGGGAGGGGCCGATGAGCAGTTCTTC
TRBJ1-1 - TRBD1 TRBV19 CASLGQMNTEAFF TGTGCCAGTTTGGGACAGATGAACACTGAAGCTTTCTTT
TRBJ2-3 once - TRBV7-3 CASSSDYWGTQYF TGTGCCAGCAGCTCGGACTACTGGGGTACGCAGTATTTT
TRBJ1-2 - TRBD1 TRBV6-5 CASTGTGSYGYTF TGTGCCAGCACCGGGACAGGCTCCTATGGCTACACCTTC
TRBJ2-2 - TRBD2 TRBV11-3 CASSFRLAGGTGELFF TGTGCCAGCAGCTTCCGACTAGCGGGAGGCACCGGGGAGCTGTTTTTT
TRBJ2-3 once - TRBV18 CASSSKQLRIDTQYF TGTGCCAGCTCATCAAAACAGCTACGGATAGATACGCAGTATTTT
TRBJ2-1 - TRBD2 TRBV7-9 CASSFEGRVGTSFYEQFF TGTGCCAGCAGCTTTGAGGGTCGTGTCGGGACTAGTTTCTATGAGCAGTTCTTC
TRBJ2-1 once TRBD2 TRBV12-5 CASGLVRAGDPYNEQFF TGTGCTAGTGGTTTGGTACGAGCGGGAGACCCCTACAATGAGCAGTTCTTC
TRBJ2-7 - - TRBV7-2 CASRKGQNYEQYF TGTGCCAGCAGAAAAGGACAGAACTACGAGCAGTACTTC
TRBJ1-2 - - TRBV9 CASSVDLGENYGYTF TGTGCCAGCAGCGTTGACTTAGGGGAGAACTATGGCTACACCTTC
TRBJ1-4 - - TRBV4-1 CASSQEGEKLFF TGCGCCAGCAGCCAAGAGGGAGAAAAACTGTTTTTT
TRBJ1-1 once TRBD1 TRBV12-3/TRBV12-4 CASSPQGEAFF TGTGCCAGCAGTCCACAGGGGGAAGCTTTCTTT
TRBJ2-7 - - TRBV12-3/TRBV12-4 CASSGRAYEQYF TGTGCCAGCAGTGGCAGGGCCTACGAGCAGTACTTC
TRBJ2-1 - - TRBV25-1 CASSQPGGRYNEQFF TGTGCCAGCAGCCAGCCCGGTGGCAGGTACAATGAGCAGTTCTTC
TRBJ2-1 - - TRBV5-1 CASRYGANEQFF TGCGCCAGCAGGTACGGGGCCAATGAGCAGTTCTTC